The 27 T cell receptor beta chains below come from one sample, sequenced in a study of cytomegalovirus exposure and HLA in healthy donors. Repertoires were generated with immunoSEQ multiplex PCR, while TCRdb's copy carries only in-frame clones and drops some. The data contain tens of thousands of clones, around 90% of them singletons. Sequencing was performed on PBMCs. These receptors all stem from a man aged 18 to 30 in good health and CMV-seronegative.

CDR3 sequence: CASSLIGASEAFF. CDR3 in DNA: TGTGCCAGCAGCTTGATAGGGGCGAGTGAAGCTTTCTTT. The chain has TRBV5-6 and TRBJ1-1, with D possibly matching TRBD1 (5 bases). The CDR3 totals 13 residues. Germline CDR1 and CDR2: SGHDT and YYEEEE. Deletions cut 1 base from V and 7 bases from J, with 11 bases between.

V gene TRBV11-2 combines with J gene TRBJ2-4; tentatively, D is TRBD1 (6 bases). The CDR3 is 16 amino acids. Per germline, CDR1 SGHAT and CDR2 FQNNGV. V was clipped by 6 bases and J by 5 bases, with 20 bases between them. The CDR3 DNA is TGTGCCAGCAGTTCCAGGGGTTTGGCGGTCGAAAACATTCAGTACTTC. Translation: CASSSRGLAVENIQYF.

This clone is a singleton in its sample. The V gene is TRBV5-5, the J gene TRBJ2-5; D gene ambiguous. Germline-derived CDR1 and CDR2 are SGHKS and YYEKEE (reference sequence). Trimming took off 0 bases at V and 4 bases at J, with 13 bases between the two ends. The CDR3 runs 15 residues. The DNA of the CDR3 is TGTGCCAGCAGCTTGGGACATCGAGCTCGAGAGACCCAGTACTTC. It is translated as CASSLGHRARETQYF.

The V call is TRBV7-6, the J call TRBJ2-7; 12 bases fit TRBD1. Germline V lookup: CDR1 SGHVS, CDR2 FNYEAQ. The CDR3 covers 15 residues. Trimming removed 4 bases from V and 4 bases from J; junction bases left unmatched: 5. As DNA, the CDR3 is TGTGCCAGCAGCTCCCCGGGACAGGGGGCTTACGAGCAGTACTTC. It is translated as CASSSPGQGAYEQYF.

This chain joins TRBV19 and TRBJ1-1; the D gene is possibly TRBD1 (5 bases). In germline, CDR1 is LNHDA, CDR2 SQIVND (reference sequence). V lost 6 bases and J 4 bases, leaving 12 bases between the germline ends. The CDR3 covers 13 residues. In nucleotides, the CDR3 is TGTGCCAGTAGCCGCGGGGGTATCACTGAAGCTTTCTTT. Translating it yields CASSRGGITEAFF.

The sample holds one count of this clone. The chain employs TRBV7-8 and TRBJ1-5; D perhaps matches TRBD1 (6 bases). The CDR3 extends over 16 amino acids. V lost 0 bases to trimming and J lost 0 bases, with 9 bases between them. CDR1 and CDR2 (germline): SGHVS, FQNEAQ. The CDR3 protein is CASSLAGQHSNQPQHF. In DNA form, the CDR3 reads TGTGCCAGCAGCTTAGCGGGACAACATAGCAATCAGCCCCAGCATTTT.

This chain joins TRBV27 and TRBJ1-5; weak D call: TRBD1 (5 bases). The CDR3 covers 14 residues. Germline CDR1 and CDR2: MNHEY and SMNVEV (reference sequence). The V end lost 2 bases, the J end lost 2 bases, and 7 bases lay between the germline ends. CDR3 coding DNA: TGTGCCAGCAGTTTAAGGGGTGGCAATCAGCCCCAGCATTTT. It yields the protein CASSLRGGNQPQHF.

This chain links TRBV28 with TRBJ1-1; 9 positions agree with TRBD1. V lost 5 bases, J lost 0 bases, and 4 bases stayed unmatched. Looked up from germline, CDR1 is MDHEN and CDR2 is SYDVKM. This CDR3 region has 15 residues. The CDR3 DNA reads TGTGCCAGCAGTGAGGGGACAGGGATGAACACTGAAGCTTTCTTT. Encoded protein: CASSEGTGMNTEAFF.

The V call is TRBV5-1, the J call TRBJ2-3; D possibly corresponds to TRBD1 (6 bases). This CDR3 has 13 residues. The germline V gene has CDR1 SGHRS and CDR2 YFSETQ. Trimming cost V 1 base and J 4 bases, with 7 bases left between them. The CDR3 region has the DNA TGCGCCAGCAGCTTGACAGGGTCAGATACGCAGTATTTT. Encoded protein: CASSLTGSDTQYF.

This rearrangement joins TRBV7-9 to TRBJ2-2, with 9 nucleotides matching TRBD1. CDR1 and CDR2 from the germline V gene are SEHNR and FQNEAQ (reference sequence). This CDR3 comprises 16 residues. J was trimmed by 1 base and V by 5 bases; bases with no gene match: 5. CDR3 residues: CASSKLTGGNTGELFF. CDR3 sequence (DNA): TGTGCCAGCAGCAAACTGACAGGGGGGAACACCGGGGAGCTGTTTTTT.

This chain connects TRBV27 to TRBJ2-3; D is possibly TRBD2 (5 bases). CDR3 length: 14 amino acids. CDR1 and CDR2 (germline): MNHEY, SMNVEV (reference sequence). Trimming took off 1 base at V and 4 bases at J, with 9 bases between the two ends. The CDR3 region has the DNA TGTGCCAGCAGTTTATGGGAGACGGCAGATACGCAGTATTTT. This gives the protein CASSLWETADTQYF.

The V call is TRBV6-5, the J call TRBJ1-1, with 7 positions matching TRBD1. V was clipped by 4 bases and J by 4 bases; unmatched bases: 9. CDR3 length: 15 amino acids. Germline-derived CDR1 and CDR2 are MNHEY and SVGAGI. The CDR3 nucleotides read TGTGCCAGCAGTTGGGCAGGCCCAGGGGGCACTGAAGCTTTCTTT. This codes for CASSWAGPGGTEAFF.

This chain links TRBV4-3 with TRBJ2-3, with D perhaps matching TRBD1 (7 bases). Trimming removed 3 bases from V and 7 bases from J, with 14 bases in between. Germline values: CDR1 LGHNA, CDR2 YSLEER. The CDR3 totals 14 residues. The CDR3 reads CASSQYRGGNTQYF. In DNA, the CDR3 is TGCGCCAGCAGCCAGTACAGGGGAGGCAATACGCAGTATTTT.

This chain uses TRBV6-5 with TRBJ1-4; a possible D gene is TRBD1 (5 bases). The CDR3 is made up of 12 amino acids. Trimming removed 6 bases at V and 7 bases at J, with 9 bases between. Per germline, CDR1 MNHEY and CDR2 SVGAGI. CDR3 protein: CASRQGFEKLFF. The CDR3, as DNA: TGTGCCAGCAGGCAGGGATTTGAAAAACTGTTTTTT.

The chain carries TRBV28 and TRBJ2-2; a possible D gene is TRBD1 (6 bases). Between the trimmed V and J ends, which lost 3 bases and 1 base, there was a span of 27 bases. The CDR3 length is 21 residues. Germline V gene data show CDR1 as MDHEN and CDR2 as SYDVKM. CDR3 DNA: TGTGCCAGCAGTTTTCCCCTCCTTGGGGGCAGCCAGGCGCTGAACACCGGGGAGCTGTTTTTT. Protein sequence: CASSFPLLGGSQALNTGELFF.

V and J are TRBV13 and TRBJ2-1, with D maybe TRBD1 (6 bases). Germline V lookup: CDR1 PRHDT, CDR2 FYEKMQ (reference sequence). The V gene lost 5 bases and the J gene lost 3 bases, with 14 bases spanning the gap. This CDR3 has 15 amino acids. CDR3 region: CASSPSTGVYNEQFF. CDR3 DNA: TGTGCCAGCAGCCCATCGACAGGAGTCTACAATGAGCAGTTCTTC.

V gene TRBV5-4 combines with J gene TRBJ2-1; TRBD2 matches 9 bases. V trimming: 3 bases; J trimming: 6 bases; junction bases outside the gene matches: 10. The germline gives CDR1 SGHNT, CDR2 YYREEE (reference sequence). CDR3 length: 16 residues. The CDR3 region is CASSWTSTSGSNEQFF. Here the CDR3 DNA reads TGTGCCAGCAGCTGGACCTCGACTAGCGGATCCAATGAGCAGTTCTTC.

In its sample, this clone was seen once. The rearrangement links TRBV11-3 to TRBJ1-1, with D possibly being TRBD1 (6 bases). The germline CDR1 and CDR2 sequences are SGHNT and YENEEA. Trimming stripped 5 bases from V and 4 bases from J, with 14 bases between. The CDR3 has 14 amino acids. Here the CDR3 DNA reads TGTGCCAGCAGCCTAGGGGGGGGCCGCACTGAAGCTTTCTTT. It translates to CASSLGGGRTEAFF. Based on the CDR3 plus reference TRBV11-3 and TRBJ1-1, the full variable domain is EAGVVQSPRYKIIEKKQPVAFWCNPISGHNTLYWYLQNLGQGPELLIRYENEEAVDDSQLPKDRFSAERLKGVDSTLKIQPAELGDSAVYLCASSLGGGRTEAFFGQGTRLTVV.

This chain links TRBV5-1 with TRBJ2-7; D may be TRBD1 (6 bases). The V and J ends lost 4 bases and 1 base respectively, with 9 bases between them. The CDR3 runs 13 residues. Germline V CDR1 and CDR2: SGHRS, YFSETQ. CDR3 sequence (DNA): TGCGCCAGCAGCCCCACAGGGTCCTACGAGCAGTACTTC. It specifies CASSPTGSYEQYF.

The CDR3 reads CASSLAGYGQPQHF. The CDR3 bases are TGCGCCAGCAGCTTGGCAGGGTACGGCCAGCCCCAGCATTTT. The genes are TRBV5-1 and TRBJ1-5, with D possibly matching TRBD1 (5 bases). The CDR3 contains 14 residues. Germline CDR1 is SGHRS and CDR2 is YFSETQ. V lost 0 bases to trimming and J lost 7 bases, with 11 bases between them.

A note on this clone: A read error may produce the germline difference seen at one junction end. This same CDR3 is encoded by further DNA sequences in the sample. Here the CDR3 DNA reads TGTGCCAGCAGCTTCCCGGGACTAGCGGGGACCGGGGAACTGTTTTTT. Translation: CASSFPGLAGTGELFF. The chain combines TRBV7-9 with TRBJ2-2, with 13 bases fitting TRBD2. The CDR3 has 16 residues. Germline CDR1 and CDR2: SEHNR and FQNEAQ (reference sequence).

The CDR3 DNA follows: TGCGCCAGCAGCGGAGGGACTAGCGGGAGGGTCGACGAGCAGTACTTC. This sequence encodes CASSGGTSGRVDEQYF. This chain joins TRBV5-1 and TRBJ2-7, with 16 bases aligning to TRBD2. Germline values: CDR1 SGHRS, CDR2 YFSETQ. This CDR3 has 16 residues. Trimming removed 4 bases from V and 5 bases from J; junction bases left unmatched: 6. Looking up the rest from reference TRBV5-1 and TRBJ2-7 gives the full variable domain: KAGVTQTPRYLIKTRGQQVTLSCSPISGHRSVSWYQQTPGQGLQFLFEYFSETQRNKGNFPGRFSGRQFSNSRSEMNVSTLELGDSALYLCASSGGTSGRVDEQYFGPGTRLTVT.

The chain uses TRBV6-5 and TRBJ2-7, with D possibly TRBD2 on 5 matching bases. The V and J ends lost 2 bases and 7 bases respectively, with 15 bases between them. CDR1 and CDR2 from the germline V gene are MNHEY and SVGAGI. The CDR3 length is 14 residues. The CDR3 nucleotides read TGTGCCAGCAGTTACCCCACATTTCGCGGGGAGCAGTACTTC. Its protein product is CASSYPTFRGEQYF.

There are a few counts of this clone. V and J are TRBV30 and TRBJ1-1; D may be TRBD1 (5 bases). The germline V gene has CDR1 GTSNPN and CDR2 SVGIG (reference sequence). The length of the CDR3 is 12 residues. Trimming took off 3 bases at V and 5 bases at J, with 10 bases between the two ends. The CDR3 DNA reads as TGTGCCTGGAGCTACGGGGGGACTGAAGCTTTCTTT. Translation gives CAWSYGGTEAFF.

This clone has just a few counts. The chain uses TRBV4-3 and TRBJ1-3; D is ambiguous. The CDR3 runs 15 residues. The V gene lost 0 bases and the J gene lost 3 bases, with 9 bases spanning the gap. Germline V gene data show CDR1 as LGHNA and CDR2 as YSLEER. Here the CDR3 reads CASSQERGSGNTIYF. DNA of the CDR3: TGCGCCAGCAGCCAAGAGCGGGGTAGTGGAAACACCATATATTTT.

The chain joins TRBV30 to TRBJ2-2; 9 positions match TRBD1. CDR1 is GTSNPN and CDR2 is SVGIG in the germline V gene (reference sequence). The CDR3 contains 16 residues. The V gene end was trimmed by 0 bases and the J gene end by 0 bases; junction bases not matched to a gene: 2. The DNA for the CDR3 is TGTGCCTGGAGTGTACGGACAGGGGCGAACACCGGGGAGCTGTTTTTT. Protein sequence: CAWSVRTGANTGELFF.

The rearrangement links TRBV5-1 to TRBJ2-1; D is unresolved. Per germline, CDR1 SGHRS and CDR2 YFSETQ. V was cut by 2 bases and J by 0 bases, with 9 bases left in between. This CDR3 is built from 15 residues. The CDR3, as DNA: TGCGCCAGCAGCTTACAGACGAGCTCCTACAATGAGCAGTTCTTC. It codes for CASSLQTSSYNEQFF. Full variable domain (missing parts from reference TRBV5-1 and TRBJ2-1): KAGVTQTPRYLIKTRGQQVTLSCSPISGHRSVSWYQQTPGQGLQFLFEYFSETQRNKGNFPGRFSGRQFSNSRSEMNVSTLELGDSALYLCASSLQTSSYNEQFFGPGTRLTVL.